This T cell receptor (beta chain) was identified in a study of blood T cells in healthy people across ages. Drawing of peripheral blood yielded approximately 10 milliliters from each donor. CDR1 and CDR2 (germline): SEHNR, FQNEAQ (reference sequence). The CDR3 is made up of 15 amino acids. V lost 1 base, J lost 6 bases, and 15 bases lay in between. The study's findings and limits: TCR beta diversity correlated strongly with naive T cell percentage. Higher diversity, along with more naive CD4+ cells, distinguished long-lived donors from aged donors. Diversity figures based on one million T cells were deemed too low.

This clonotype was counted a few times. Its target is not known. Next came a second PCR, run for about 7 to 12 cycles, which used a sample-barcoded 5' primer along with a J-beta primer mix. From the 5' RACE reads, TCRdb called clonotypes with MiXCR, one entry per CDR3 protein. Of some 370,000 distinct CDR3 sequences listed, approximately 47% are singletons. This receptor was obtained from a man in his 60s in good health. This chain uses TRBV7-9 with TRBJ2-5, with D uncertain. Sequenced: blood. The CDR3 DNA sequence: TGTGCCAGCAGCTTAGAGGTCGGGCCCCAGAAGACCCAGTACTTC. Protein: CASSLEVGPQKTQYF.